This TCR beta chain is from a study of T-cell memory formation after mild COVID-19. Across the whole study: The study found TCR clusters largely donor specific. Points from the study as a whole: Contracting CD8+ clones were enriched in EMRA, CD4+ mainly in CM and EM. Day 15 to 85 contracting clones showed balanced CD4/CD8; later expanders leaned CD4+.

With 4 bases removed from V and 6 bases from J, the gap between germline ends came to 21 bases. CDR1 is MNHEY and CDR2 is SVGEGT in the germline V gene. The CDR3 has 16 residues. TCRdb recomputed calls from the 5' RACE reads with MiXCR, one row per CDR3 protein. The sample yields roughly 170,000 distinct CDR3 sequences, less than 20% seen once. This clonotype was counted a few times. No antigen is known for it. The TCR originated in a man aged 18 to 35 who had mild COVID-19 (a few samples of this study predate the infection). Cell type and time point are not known. V and J are TRBV6-2 or TRBV6-3 and TRBJ1-1; D is unclear. The sequenced sample consisted of PBMCs or a T cell subset sorted from them (not recorded which). This CDR3 is CASSFPRKGIKSEAFF. The CDR3 DNA follows: TGTGCCAGCAGTTTCCCCCGGAAAGGAATTAAGTCTGAAGCTTTCTTT.